This T cell receptor (beta chain) was identified in a study of blood T cell repertoires in COVID-19. In this sample, this clone turned up once. The sample holds other DNA sequences that translate to the same CDR3. CDR1 and CDR2 (germline): SQVTM, ANQGSEA. V was pared by 6 bases and J by 0 bases, with 9 bases between. The CDR3 has 13 amino acids. Sequencing was performed with immunoSEQ multiplex PCR; in TCRdb, only in-frame clones are kept and a portion is missing. The data contain tens of thousands of clones, about nine tenths of them singletons. This TCR was recovered from a man between 65 and 80 years old with active COVID-19. This chain uses TRBV29-1 with TRBJ2-1, with unresolved D. Input material: peripheral blood. CDR3 protein: CSVAGYSYNEQFF. CDR3 bases: TGCAGCGTAGCAGGATACTCCTACAATGAGCAGTTCTTC.